The clone carrying this T cell receptor beta chain was counted a few times. Its antigen is unidentified. Measured with immunoSEQ multiplex PCR; TCRdb has only the in-frame clones, and not every one. The table records roughly 17,000 clones, 85% of them present only once. This specimen belongs to a study of T cells after posttransplantation cyclophosphamide. Study-wide results and limits: Recipient CMV seropositivity and CMV reactivation strongly tracked TRB clonality. Donor-recipient repertoire similarity was low at 1-2 months, rising over year one. TRB overlap between skin or GI tissue T cells and blood was limited.

Controls had myeloablative marrow grafts with methotrexate and calcineurin inhibitor, sampled at 1 year. The CDR3 is 16 residues long. CDR1 and CDR2 from the germline V gene are SGHRS and YFSETQ. The V gene lost 0 bases and the J gene lost 1 base, with 13 bases spanning the gap. The TCR originated in a female patient in her late teens or twenties who received an allogeneic stem cell transplant from an unrelated donor, was CMV-positive, and had acute and chronic GVHD. Some of these T cells may belong to the graft donor. This chain links TRBV5-1 with TRBJ1-1, with TRBD1 as a possible D gene (6 bases). The sequencing here drew on PBMCs, taken after allogeneic stem cell transplant with calcineurin inhibitor and methotrexate. CDR3 sequence (DNA): TGCGCCAGCAGCTTGGTGGGGGCCAGTGGGAACACTGAAGCTTTCTTT. Amino acid sequence: CASSLVGASGNTEAFF.